Below, 23 T cell receptor beta chains from the same sample are listed, as sequenced in a study of T cells in tuberculosis. Cells were sorted from thawed PBMC rested overnight and stained with GMM-loaded CD1B tetramer, viability dye and anti-CD3. The lipid loaded on the CD1B tetramers was C32 glucose monomycolate from Rhodococcus equi. Repertoires were generated with immunoSEQ multiplex PCR, while TCRdb's copy carries only in-frame clones and drops some. The table records 80,000 to 100,000 clones, roughly 90% of them present only once. Sequenced input: CD1b-GMM tetramer-negative cells sorted from PBMCs. These receptors were collected from an adult woman with latent tuberculosis.

The chain has TRBV7-3 and TRBJ1-2; TRBD1 matches 10 bases. Germline V gene sequence: CDR1 SGHTA, CDR2 FQGTGA. The CDR3 loop spans 19 amino acids. V shed 5 bases, J shed 6 bases, and the junction held 21 bases outside the gene matches. CDR3 sequence reads: CASSPGFGGRQGALDGYTF. DNA for the CDR3: TGTGCCAGCAGCCCGGGGTTCGGTGGTCGACAGGGGGCTCTGGATGGCTACACCTTC.

This chain uses TRBV4-2 with TRBJ2-6; TRBD1 matches at 9 bases. CDR3 length equals 18 residues. Trimming cost V 0 bases and J 0 bases; bases outside gene matches: 3. Germline V gene data show CDR1 as LGHNA and CDR2 as YNFKEQ. In DNA form, the CDR3 reads TGTGCCAGCAGCCAAGAGGGACAGGGCATCTCTGGGGCCAACGTCCTGACTTTC. Encoded protein: CASSQEGQGISGANVLTF.

In DNA form, the CDR3 reads TGTGCCAGCACCTTAACAGGTTTCAGCTCCTACGAGCAGTACGTC. Encoded protein: CASTLTGFSSYEQYV. The chain has TRBV6-1 and TRBJ2-7; TRBD1 might be the D (5 bases). CDR3 length: 15 residues. V lost 7 bases and J lost 0, with 16 bases in between. Germline V gives CDR1 MNHNS, CDR2 SASEGT.

The gene calls are TRBV7-2 and TRBJ2-5; tentative D call: TRBD1 (6 bases). CDR3 size: 15 residues. Germline V lookup: CDR1 SGHTA, CDR2 FQGNSA. V was trimmed by 1 base and J by 1 base, leaving 10 bases between them. The chain's CDR3 is CASSLEGQAQETQYF. CDR3 DNA sequence: TGTGCCAGCAGCTTAGAGGGACAAGCCCAAGAGACCCAGTACTTC.

The CDR3 DNA follows: TGTGCCAGCAGCTTCCTGATAGCGGGGGACACCGGGGAGCTGTTTTTT. Amino acid sequence: CASSFLIAGDTGELFF. J is TRBJ2-2 and V is TRBV7-3; 9 bases are a match to TRBD2. V shed 3 bases and J 3 bases; nucleotides not matched to a gene: 5. The CDR3 covers 16 residues. CDR1 SGHTA and CDR2 FQGTGA come from the germline V gene.

V is TRBV14 and J is TRBJ2-5; tentatively, D is TRBD1 (5 bases). This CDR3 is built from 14 residues. The germline V gene encodes CDR1 SGHDN and CDR2 FVKESK. The V gene lost 1 base and the J gene lost 4 bases, with 10 bases spanning the gap. The DNA for the CDR3 is TGTGCCAGCAGCCAAGCATCAGGGTTAGAGACCCAGTACTTC. As protein: CASSQASGLETQYF.

V and J are TRBV19 and TRBJ2-5; 7 bases fit TRBD2. Germline V gene data show CDR1 as LNHDA and CDR2 as SQIVND (reference sequence). The CDR3 is made up of 15 amino acids. Trimming removed 5 bases from V and 4 bases from J; junction bases left unmatched: 10. The CDR3 bases are TGTGCCAGTAGTTCCCTCGGGGGGACCGGAGAGACCCAGTACTTC. It specifies CASSSLGGTGETQYF.

The chain carries TRBV2 and TRBJ1-2; 8 bases are shared with TRBD1. Trimming cost V 4 bases and J 1 base; bases outside gene matches: 5. Per germline, CDR1 SNHLY and CDR2 FYNNEI. The CDR3 consists of 15 residues. CDR3 coding DNA: TGTGCCAGCAGTGGGGACAGGAGGTTTAACTATGGCTACACCTTC. This gives the protein CASSGDRRFNYGYTF.

In regard to this clone: Other DNA sequences in the sample encode the same CDR3. The chain has TRBV15 and TRBJ1-4; no clear D gene. This CDR3 has 14 residues. Trimming took off 5 bases at V and 6 bases at J, with 13 bases between the two ends. Germline V gene sequence: CDR1 LNHNV, CDR2 YYDKDF (reference sequence). Here the CDR3 reads CATSRLQVDEKLFF. DNA for the CDR3: TGTGCCACCAGCCGTCTGCAGGTGGATGAAAAACTGTTTTTT.

The chain uses TRBV7-6 and TRBJ2-7, with 12 positions matching TRBD2. The CDR3 has 16 residues. Germline CDR1 and CDR2: SGHVS and FNYEAQ. V lost 1 base to trimming and J lost 5 bases; unmatched junction nucleotides: 6. This CDR3 reads CASSLGLAGEPHEQYV. DNA for the CDR3: TGTGCCAGCAGCTTAGGACTAGCGGGGGAACCCCACGAGCAGTACGTC.

The rearrangement uses TRBV6-5 and TRBJ1-1; D perhaps matches TRBD1 (6 bases). This CDR3 is 13 amino acids long. V lost 6 bases and J lost 4, with 12 bases in between. Germline-derived CDR1 and CDR2 are MNHEY and SVGAGI. DNA of the CDR3: TGTGCCAGCAGGCGAAAACAGGGCACTGAAGCTTTCTTT. Amino acids: CASRRKQGTEAFF.

The chain recombines TRBV5-8 with TRBJ2-1; 9 positions agree with TRBD1. CDR1 is SGHTS, CDR2 YDEGEE, per germline. The CDR3 is made up of 15 amino acids. J gave up 3 bases and V 5 bases, and 6 bases lay outside the gene matches. The CDR3 region has the DNA TGTGCCAGCAGACCGGGACAGGGATTCTACAATGAGCAGTTCTTC. It specifies CASRPGQGFYNEQFF.

The chain carries TRBV6-5 and TRBJ1-2, with 11 nucleotides matching TRBD1. The germline CDR1 and CDR2 sequences are MNHEY and SVGAGI. The CDR3 is 15 residues long. The J segment lost 6 bases and the V segment lost 5 bases, leaving 8 bases of the junction unmatched. The CDR3 loop reads CASSRYGTGGDGYTF. The DNA of the CDR3 is TGTGCCAGCAGTCGTTATGGGACAGGGGGGGATGGCTACACCTTC.

The V call is TRBV19, the J call TRBJ1-1, with 10 bases fitting TRBD1. The CDR3 sequence is 14 residues long. The J segment lost 5 bases and the V segment lost 5 bases, leaving 5 bases of the junction unmatched. Germline V gene lookup returns CDR1 LNHDA and CDR2 SQIVND (reference sequence). Written as DNA, the CDR3 is TGTGCCAGTAGTTCGAGACAGGGGGCGACTGAAGCTTTCTTT. Translation gives CASSSRQGATEAFF.

The V and J genes are TRBV28 and TRBJ1-5; 9 positions match TRBD1. Trimming cost V 5 bases and J 5 bases; bases outside gene matches: 4. The CDR3 extends over 14 amino acids. Germline values: CDR1 MDHEN, CDR2 SYDVKM. The CDR3 protein is CASSGDREYQPQHF. CDR3 nucleotides: TGTGCCAGCAGTGGGGACAGGGAGTATCAGCCCCAGCATTTT.

The chain joins TRBV29-1 to TRBJ2-5; a possible D gene is TRBD1 (5 bases). The CDR3 covers 15 residues. The germline V gene has CDR1 SQVTM and CDR2 ANQGSEA. V shed 0 bases and J shed 5 bases, with 16 bases lying between them. CDR3: CSVEDLAGLGETQYF. In DNA, the CDR3 is TGCAGCGTTGAAGATCTGGCAGGGCTCGGTGAGACCCAGTACTTC.

This chain links TRBV11-2 with TRBJ2-3; TRBD1 is a possible D gene (5 bases). Trimming removed 5 bases from V and 2 bases from J, with 14 bases in between. The CDR3 is 15 amino acids. CDR1 is SGHAT, CDR2 FQNNGV, per germline. The DNA for the CDR3 is TGTGCCAGCAGCGACAGCCCCACCACCACAGATACGCAGTATTTT. This translates into CASSDSPTTTDTQYF.

This clone is a singleton in its sample. The CDR3 reads CASSHPKAGTGEGVNYEQYV. Written as DNA, the CDR3 is TGCGCCAGCAGCCATCCCAAAGCCGGGACAGGGGAAGGGGTAAACTACGAGCAGTACGTC. The J gene is TRBJ2-7, the V gene TRBV4-3; TRBD1 aligns across 10 bases. After removal of 3 bases from V and 3 bases from J, the junction contained 20 bases not matched to a gene. Germline V lookup: CDR1 LGHNA, CDR2 YSLEER. There are 20 residues in the CDR3.

V and J are TRBV5-1 and TRBJ2-1; 16 bases map to TRBD2. J was trimmed by 12 bases and V by 5 bases; bases with no gene match: 8. The CDR3 contains 15 residues. Germline values: CDR1 SGHRS, CDR2 YFSETQ. The CDR3 DNA reads as TGCGCCAGCAGGCCCGGGACTAGCGGGGGGGCCCGGCAGTTCTTC. Protein sequence: CASRPGTSGGARQFF. The variable domain in full, with the rest retrieved from reference TRBV5-1 and TRBJ2-1, is KAGVTQTPRYLIKTRGQQVTLSCSPISGHRSVSWYQQTPGQGLQFLFEYFSETQRNKGNFPGRFSGRQFSNSRSEMNVSTLELGDSALYLCASRPGTSGGARQFFGPGTRLTVL.

The chain couples TRBV10-2 to TRBJ2-7; 10 nucleotides agree with TRBD1. With 6 bases clipped from V and 4 bases from J, the junction kept 6 bases outside the gene matches. Germline assignment: CDR1 WSHSY and CDR2 SAAADI. The CDR3 length is 14 residues. The chain's CDR3 is CASRGTGDPYEQYF. The DNA of the CDR3 is TGCGCCAGCAGGGGGACAGGGGATCCGTACGAGCAGTACTTC.

This rearrangement joins TRBV19 to TRBJ2-2; 8 positions match TRBD2. Germline CDR1 and CDR2: LNHDA and SQIVND (reference sequence). J lost 4 bases, V lost 3 bases, and 7 bases had no gene match. This CDR3 has 16 residues. CDR3 sequence reads: CASSMGVGGATGELFF. The CDR3, as DNA: TGTGCCAGTAGTATGGGGGTCGGGGGGGCCACCGGGGAGCTGTTTTTT.

The chain carries TRBV7-8 and TRBJ2-3; D might be TRBD2 (5 bases). Germline CDR1 and CDR2: SGHVS and FQNEAQ. The length of the CDR3 is 13 residues. V lost 8 bases to trimming and J lost 12 bases, with 21 bases between them. The CDR3 region is CASSLNPRDYQYF. In DNA, the CDR3 is TGTGCCAGCTCTCTCAACCCCCGGGATTACCAGTATTTT.

This chain links TRBV4-1 with TRBJ2-1; D gene ambiguous. The CDR3 is made up of 14 amino acids. CDR1 and CDR2 (germline): MGHRA, YSYEKL. V dropped 1 base and J dropped 9 bases, with 13 bases sitting between them. CDR3 in DNA: TGCGCCAGCAGCCAAGGCCTCCTGGGCGTTGAGCAGTTCTTC. This sequence encodes CASSQGLLGVEQFF.